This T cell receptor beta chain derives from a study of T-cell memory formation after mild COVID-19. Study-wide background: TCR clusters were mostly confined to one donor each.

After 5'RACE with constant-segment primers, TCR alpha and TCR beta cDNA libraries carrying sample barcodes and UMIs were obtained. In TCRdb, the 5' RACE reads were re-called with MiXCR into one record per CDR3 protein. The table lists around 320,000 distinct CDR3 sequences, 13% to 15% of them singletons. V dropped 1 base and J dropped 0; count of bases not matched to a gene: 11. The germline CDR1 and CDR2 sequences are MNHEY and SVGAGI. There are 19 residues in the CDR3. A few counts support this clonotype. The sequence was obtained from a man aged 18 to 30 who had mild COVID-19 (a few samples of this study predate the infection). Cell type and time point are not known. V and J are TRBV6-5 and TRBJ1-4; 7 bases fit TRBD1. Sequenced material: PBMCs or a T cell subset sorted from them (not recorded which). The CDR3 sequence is CASSYLPPGQYATNEKLFF. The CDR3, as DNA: TGTGCCAGCAGTTACTTACCCCCGGGACAGTATGCAACTAATGAAAAACTGTTTTTT.